These T cell receptor beta chains were read from a single sample in a study of CD8+CD57+ T cells in acquired aplastic anemia. TCRdb ran MiXCR on the reads and lists one entry per CDR3 protein. The table shows over 150,000 distinct CDR3 sequences, with roughly 48% occurring only once. Material: sorted CD4+, CD8+, or CD8+CD57+ T cells (not recorded which) from PBMCs. These receptor sequences come from a human donor with aplastic anemia. Each CDR3 is given with its conserved first and last residue. The D gene is left open where the match is weak. Size is omitted from some rows. Given values are once, few, many or a class for expanded clones.

v_call: TRBV15
cdr3_length: 13
d_call: TRBD1
clone_size: -
j_call: TRBJ1-5
cdr3_aa: CATKGQGNQPQHF
cdr3_nt: TGTGCCACCAAGGGACAGGGGAATCAGCCCCAGCATTTT

v_call: TRBV11-3
cdr3_length: 14
d_call: TRBD2
clone_size: many
j_call: TRBJ2-7
cdr3_aa: CASRELAGAHEQYF
cdr3_nt: TGTGCCAGCCGGGAACTAGCGGGAGCTCACGAGCAGTACTTC

v_call: TRBV20-1
cdr3_length: 14
d_call: TRBD2
clone_size: many
j_call: TRBJ2-3
cdr3_aa: CSALLAGGRDTQYF
cdr3_nt: TGCAGTGCTTTACTAGCGGGAGGACGAGATACGCAGTATTTT

v_call: TRBV7-7
cdr3_length: 13
d_call: -
clone_size: many
j_call: TRBJ1-3
cdr3_aa: CASSPGTRNTIYF
cdr3_nt: TGTGCTAGCAGCCCAGGGACGCGAAACACCATATATTTT

v_call: TRBV19
cdr3_length: 14
d_call: -
clone_size: -
j_call: TRBJ1-5
cdr3_aa: CASSMWGVGQPQHF
cdr3_nt: TGTGCCAGTAGTATGTGGGGGGTCGGGCAGCCCCAGCATTTT

v_call: TRBV7-8
cdr3_length: 15
d_call: TRBD2
clone_size: many
j_call: TRBJ2-1
cdr3_aa: CASSPRGGSNNEQFF
cdr3_nt: TGTGCCAGCAGCCCGCGGGGCGGGAGTAACAATGAGCAGTTCTTC

v_call: TRBV14
cdr3_length: 16
d_call: TRBD2
clone_size: few
j_call: TRBJ2-2
cdr3_aa: CASSQGLAGDLGELFF
cdr3_nt: TGTGCCAGCAGCCAAGGGCTAGCGGGAGATCTAGGGGAGCTGTTTTTT

v_call: TRBV12-5
cdr3_length: 15
d_call: -
clone_size: -
j_call: TRBJ1-1
cdr3_aa: CASGLTLGANTEAFF
cdr3_nt: TGTGCTAGTGGTTTGACCTTAGGGGCGAACACTGAAGCTTTCTTT

v_call: TRBV2
cdr3_length: 13
d_call: TRBD1
clone_size: once
j_call: TRBJ1-5
cdr3_aa: CASDRERSQPQHF
cdr3_nt: TGTGCCAGCGACAGGGAGAGGAGTCAGCCCCAGCATTTT

v_call: TRBV2
cdr3_length: 15
d_call: TRBD1
clone_size: once
j_call: TRBJ1-5
cdr3_aa: CASSLDRGSNQPQHF
cdr3_nt: TGTGCCAGCAGTCTAGACAGGGGAAGCAATCAGCCCCAGCATTTT

v_call: TRBV15
cdr3_length: 16
d_call: TRBD1
clone_size: -
j_call: TRBJ2-2
cdr3_aa: CATSSNPGQGAEELFF
cdr3_nt: TGTGCCACCAGCAGTAACCCGGGGCAGGGGGCGGAGGAGCTGTTTTTT